These 16 T cell receptor beta chains were all obtained from the same sample, sequenced in a study of blood T cells in healthy people across ages. The use of a sample-barcoded 5' primer and a J-beta primer mix characterized a second PCR of 7 to 11 cycles. TCRdb re-called the 5' RACE reads with MiXCR, one entry per CDR3 protein. The sample holds some 930,000 distinct CDR3 sequences, under 35% seen once. The same data also contributed to another study, on T cells of mothers and their children.

The sample comprised blood. The receptors originated from a woman between 35 and 50 years old in good health.

This sequence joins TRBV11-2 and TRBJ1-1; D not resolved. The CDR3 spans 15 residues. V lost 1 base to trimming and J lost 1 base, with 10 bases between them. Germline CDR1 reads SGHAT; CDR2 reads FQNNGV. The CDR3 protein is CASSLACGRNTEAFF. In nucleotides, the CDR3 is TGTGCCAGCAGCTTAGCGTGCGGCAGGAACACTGAAGCTTTCTTT.

To note about this clonotype: Germline is not matched at one junction end, which may reflect a read error. The gene calls are TRBV5-1 and TRBJ2-7; 9 bases map to TRBD1. This CDR3 is 14 amino acids long. Germline lookup yields CDR1 SGHRS and CDR2 YFSETQ. CDR3 sequence: CASSLEGQGYGQYF. The CDR3 DNA reads as TGCGCCAGCAGCTTGGAGGGACAGGGATACGGGCAGTACTTC.

The CDR3 here is CSARGLIRASDTQYF. CDR3 coding DNA: TGCAGTGCTAGAGGATTAATCCGGGCTAGTGATACGCAGTATTTT. The rearrangement joins TRBV20-1 to TRBJ2-3; no clear D gene. This CDR3 is 15 amino acids long. Germline V gene lookup returns CDR1 DFQATT and CDR2 SNEGSKA (reference sequence). Trimming cost V 1 base and J 6 bases, with 17 bases left between them.

Concerning this clonotype itself: No DNA is shown, since the ends of the CDR3 on it are uncertain; the CDR3 is the one TCRdb lists. The chain combines TRBV21-1 with TRBJ2-1; TRBD1 was called by the table and not checked on the DNA. TRBV21-1 is a known pseudogene. Termini included, the CDR3 measures 16 amino acids. This chain's CDR3 is CASSKVGQGSVNEQFF.

In this sample, this clonotype turned up once. The V gene is TRBV6-6, the J gene TRBJ1-1, with 10 positions matching TRBD1. Germline loops: CDR1 MNHNY, CDR2 SVGAGI (reference sequence). This CDR3 contains 15 residues. The J segment lost 5 bases and the V segment lost 6 bases, leaving 9 bases of the junction unmatched. The CDR3 nucleotides are TGTGCCAGCAGGGGGGGGACAGGGGAAGTGACTGAAGCTTTCTTT. Translating it yields CASRGGTGEVTEAFF.

Note on this clonotype: Compared with germline, one end of the junction differs, possibly owing to a read error. The chain links TRBV6-4 to TRBJ2-2; the D call may be TRBD1 or TRBD2 (5 bases each). In germline, CDR1 is MRHNA, CDR2 SNTAGT. The CDR3 is 14 residues long. The CDR3 DNA follows: TGTACCAGCAGTGAGGGGCAAAACACCGGGGAGCTGTTTTTT. It yields the protein CTSSEGQNTGELFF.

Only a few counts were recorded for this clonotype. The CDR3 here is CASGLAALETQYF. The CDR3 coding sequence is TGTGCCAGTGGACTAGCGGCACTAGAGACCCAGTACTTC. The genes are TRBV12-3 or TRBV12-4 and TRBJ2-5; 10 nucleotides match TRBD2. Unmatched junction bases numbered 5, after V lost 9 bases and J lost 4 bases. The CDR3 extends over 13 amino acids.

With regard to this clonotype: Mismatch with germline at one junction end may stem from a read error. This chain links TRBV15 with TRBJ2-6; D could derive from TRBD1 or TRBD2 (5 bases each). CDR1 and CDR2 (germline): LNHNV, YYDKDF (reference sequence). The CDR3 sequence is 16 residues long. DNA for the CDR3: TGTGCCACCAGCAGAGAGGGGGTCTCTGGGACCAACGTCCTGACTTTC. As protein: CATSREGVSGTNVLTF.

As to this clonotype: This may stem from a read error, because a much larger clone lies one nucleotide away. The chain joins TRBV7-2 to TRBJ2-1; 7 nucleotides match TRBD2. Germline assignment: CDR1 SGHTA and CDR2 FQGNSA. The length of the CDR3 is 16 residues. Losses at the gene ends were 5 bases for V and 12 bases for J; bases not matched to a gene: 19. CDR3 residues: CASSPRAGPLGGGQFF. CDR3 DNA sequence: TGTGCCAGCAGCCCGCGAGCGGGGCCTTTGGGGGGTGGGCAGTTCTTC. Using reference TRBV7-2 and TRBJ2-1 for the parts outside the CDR3, the full variable domain is GAGVSQSPSNKVTEKGKDVELRCDPISGHTALYWYRQSLGQGLEFLIYFQGNSAPDKSGLPSDRFSAERTGGSVSTLTIQRTQQEDSAVYLCASSPRAGPLGGGQFFGPGTRLTVL.

A remark on this clonotype: At one end, the junction sequence differs from germline, possibly due to a read error. The chain recombines TRBV18 with TRBJ1-2; a weak D match, TRBD1 (5 bases). CDR1 is KGHSH, CDR2 LQKENI, per germline. This CDR3 is 14 amino acids long. The DNA of the CDR3 is TGTGCCGGCTCATTACAGGACGGCGACTATGGCTACACCTTC. Residues: CAGSLQDGDYGYTF.

The V call is TRBV5-1, the J call TRBJ2-2, with a tentative D call TRBD2 (5 bases). The CDR3 sequence is 14 residues long. Germline lookup yields CDR1 SGHRS and CDR2 YFSETQ. The V end was cut by 2 bases, the J end by 7 bases, with 12 bases between. CDR3 coding DNA: TGCGCCAGCAGCTTTGGGGAGCGCGGCGGGGAGCTGTTTTTT. Protein sequence: CASSFGERGGELFF.

This chain connects TRBV7-6 to TRBJ1-5; D perhaps matches TRBD1 (5 bases). This CDR3 comprises 16 residues. Per germline, CDR1 SGHVS and CDR2 FNYEAQ. Between the trimmed V and J ends, which lost 5 bases and 1 base, there was a span of 15 bases. The CDR3 DNA is TGTGCCAGCAGCCCAGGTCCCGGGGGAAGCAATCAGCCCCAGCATTTT. Translating gives CASSPGPGGSNQPQHF.

The gene calls are TRBV2 and TRBJ1-3, with D unclear. Germline CDR1 and CDR2: SNHLY and FYNNEI. The germline V and J ends were trimmed by 7 bases and 4 bases, with 8 bases remaining between them. This CDR3 is 12 amino acids long. The CDR3 sequence is CASTPKGNTIYF. The CDR3 bases are TGTGCCAGCACCCCAAAGGGAAACACCATATATTTT.

The chain is built from TRBV11-3 and TRBJ2-3; a weak D match, TRBD2 (7 bases). Germline V gene lookup returns CDR1 SGHNT and CDR2 YENEEA. V lost 1 base to trimming and J lost 6 bases, with 14 bases between them. This CDR3 spans 15 amino acids. CDR3 bases: TGTGCCAGCAGCTTAGCGGGGGGCCGCTCGGATACGCAGTATTTT. Its protein product is CASSLAGGRSDTQYF.

Only a few counts were recorded for this clonotype. The chain couples TRBV7-2 to TRBJ2-1, with D possibly TRBD1 on 6 matching bases. The CDR3 consists of 16 residues. The ends were cut back, 1 base at V and 6 bases at J, with 16 bases in the middle. From germline, CDR1 is SGHTA and CDR2 FQGNSA. The DNA for the CDR3 is TGTGCCAGCAGCTTAGATGACAGGTTACCATTCAATGAGCAGTTCTTC. As protein: CASSLDDRLPFNEQFF.

This clonotype was seen repeatedly, ten times or more. The J gene is TRBJ1-1, the V gene TRBV7-9; weak D call: TRBD1 (5 bases). The V gene lost 0 bases and the J gene lost 8 bases, with 10 bases spanning the gap. The CDR3 length is 13 residues. From germline, CDR1 is SEHNR and CDR2 FQNEAQ (reference sequence). The CDR3 nucleotides are TGTGCCAGCAGCTTAGCGGGGCAGGCAGAAGCTTTCTTT. Translated: CASSLAGQAEAFF.